These 19 T cell receptor beta chains came from one sample sequenced in a study of PD-1 blockade in classical Hodgkin lymphoma. Time point in this sample: cycle 4 day 1 (C4D1), after more than 5 weeks of nivolumab. Every patient had relapsed following autologous stem cell transplantation, and cohorts differed in brentuximab vedotin exposure. Using immunoSEQ multiplex PCR, the repertoire was profiled, and TCRdb retains in-frame clones only, with some absent. The repertoire consists of under 20,000 clones, with around three quarters occurring once and the leading ten covering about 40%. The sample in question was peripheral blood mononuclear cells (PBMCs), obtained before the fourth cycle of nivolumab. These TCRs come from a human donor with classical Hodgkin lymphoma.

V usage is TRBV7-2 and J usage is TRBJ1-1; D unclear. Germline V gene sequence: CDR1 SGHTA, CDR2 FQGNSA. Trimming pared 2 bases from V and 6 bases from J, leaving 13 bases between. This CDR3 comprises 14 residues. This CDR3 reads CASSLSFNRPEAFF. In nucleotides, the CDR3 is TGTGCCAGCAGCTTATCCTTTAATCGCCCTGAAGCTTTCTTT.

This chain connects TRBV5-1 to TRBJ2-7, with D perhaps TRBD1 or TRBD2 (6 bases each). V was pared by 2 bases and J by 1 base, with 10 bases between. Germline V gives CDR1 SGHRS, CDR2 YFSETQ. CDR3 length: 14 amino acids. The CDR3 spells CASSFGGRSYEQYF. The CDR3 bases are TGCGCCAGCAGCTTCGGGGGCCGGTCCTACGAGCAGTACTTC.

V and J are TRBV9 and TRBJ2-7, with 7 bases matching TRBD2. Germline assignment: CDR1 SGDLS and CDR2 YYNGEE. The CDR3 extends over 15 amino acids. V lost 6 bases, J lost 1 base, and 10 bases stayed unmatched. The CDR3 is CASTPGLADSYEQYF. DNA for the CDR3: TGTGCCAGCACCCCCGGGCTAGCGGATTCCTACGAGCAGTACTTC.

The chain joins TRBV7-9 to TRBJ2-1; D tentatively fits TRBD1 or TRBD2 (5 bases each). The ends were cut back, 6 bases at V and 4 bases at J, with 13 bases in the middle. CDR3 length: 14 amino acids. The germline CDR1 and CDR2 sequences are SEHNR and FQNEAQ (reference sequence). The CDR3 nucleotides read TGTGCCAGCAGGGGGCCCGGGGCTTACAATGAGCAGTTCTTC. Residues: CASRGPGAYNEQFF.

V usage is TRBV19 and J usage is TRBJ2-2; 9 bases agree with TRBD2. The CDR3 is made up of 13 amino acids. The V segment lost 6 bases and the J segment 6 bases; nucleotides outside the gene matches: 2. Per the germline V gene, CDR1 is LNHDA and CDR2 is SQIVND (reference sequence). The CDR3 region is CASRASGAGELFF. The CDR3 DNA reads TGTGCCAGTAGGGCTAGCGGGGCCGGGGAGCTGTTTTTT.

The chain combines TRBV27 with TRBJ2-7; D unclear. The V and J ends lost 3 bases and 5 bases respectively, with 5 bases between them. The CDR3 contains 11 residues. The germline CDR1 and CDR2 sequences are MNHEY and SMNVEV (reference sequence). The CDR3 is CASSFRDEQYF. The CDR3, as DNA: TGTGCCAGCAGTTTCCGGGACGAGCAGTACTTC.

Points on this clone: A junction end diverges from the germline sequence, so it may reflect a read error. The CDR3 coding sequence is TGTGCCAGCAGTTACGGACAGGGGGGCTACGGGCAGTACTTC. This gives the protein CASSYGQGGYGQYF. This chain links TRBV6-5 with TRBJ2-7; TRBD1 agrees at 10 bases. Germline V gives CDR1 MNHEY, CDR2 SVGAGI. The CDR3 loop spans 14 amino acids.

The chain combines TRBV6-6 with TRBJ2-7, with 10 nucleotides matching TRBD1. This CDR3 region has 14 residues. The V gene's germline CDR1 is MNHNY and CDR2 SVGAGI (reference sequence). The V gene end was trimmed by 4 bases and the J gene end by 6 bases; junction bases not matched to a gene: 6. The CDR3 is CASSWGDRGGEQYF. CDR3 DNA: TGTGCCAGCAGTTGGGGGGACAGGGGTGGCGAGCAGTACTTC.

The V and J genes are TRBV5-1 and TRBJ2-5; D is undetermined. In germline, CDR1 is SGHRS, CDR2 YFSETQ. V dropped 0 bases and J dropped 5 bases, with 5 bases sitting between them. The CDR3 is 12 residues long. CDR3 nucleotides: TGCGCCAGCAGCTTGGACTGGGAGACCCAGTACTTC. It is translated as CASSLDWETQYF.

The sample holds a few counts of this clone. J is TRBJ1-5 and V is TRBV27, with a possible D match to TRBD1 (5 bases). The CDR3 sequence is 14 residues long. Per germline, CDR1 MNHEY and CDR2 SMNVEV (reference sequence). Trimming stripped 5 bases from V and 6 bases from J, with 14 bases between. This chain's CDR3 is CASSTTWGSQPQHF. In nucleotides, the CDR3 is TGTGCCAGCAGTACCACTTGGGGGAGTCAGCCCCAGCATTTT.

V gene TRBV14 combines with J gene TRBJ2-7, with D uncertain. The V and J ends lost 3 bases and 1 base respectively, with 1 base between them. Looked up from germline, CDR1 is SGHDN and CDR2 is FVKESK. CDR3 length equals 11 residues. The CDR3 region is CASSQSYEQYF. The CDR3 bases are TGTGCCAGCAGCCAGTCCTACGAGCAGTACTTC.

The V gene is TRBV11-2, the J gene TRBJ1-1; possible D gene TRBD1, 6 bases. This CDR3 has 14 residues. Per germline, CDR1 SGHAT and CDR2 FQNNGV. Trimming shortened V by 5 bases and J by 5 bases, and 15 bases separated the two germline ends. The CDR3 DNA reads as TGTGCCAGCAGCCAATCGGGGGGCTGGACTGAAGCTTTCTTT. Its protein product is CASSQSGGWTEAFF.

This chain links TRBV30 with TRBJ2-2, with D unclear. The V gene's germline CDR1 is GTSNPN and CDR2 SVGIG (reference sequence). The CDR3 length is 13 residues. The V end lost 1 base, the J end lost 4 bases, and 7 bases lay between the germline ends. CDR3 in DNA: TGTGCCTGGAGTGAGGCACCCACCGGGGAGCTGTTTTTT. This gives the protein CAWSEAPTGELFF.

V usage is TRBV7-2 and J usage is TRBJ2-3, with D perhaps TRBD2 (6 bases). Germline CDR1 reads SGHTA; CDR2 reads FQGNSA. The V and J ends lost 3 bases and 0 bases respectively, with 13 bases between them. The CDR3 is 16 amino acids. CDR3 DNA: TGTGCCAGCAGCTTTTTCGGGAGCGTGAGCACAGATACGCAGTATTTT. It specifies CASSFFGSVSTDTQYF.

This sequence joins TRBV28 and TRBJ2-3; D ambiguous. The CDR3 has 16 amino acids. The V gene lost 4 bases and the J gene lost 0 bases, with 14 bases spanning the gap. In germline, CDR1 is MDHEN, CDR2 SYDVKM. The CDR3 sequence is CASSSNPGSSTDTQYF. The DNA of the CDR3 is TGTGCCAGCAGTTCAAACCCGGGCTCTAGCACAGATACGCAGTATTTT. The full variable domain, its missing parts supplied by reference TRBV28 and TRBJ2-3, is DVKVTQSSRYLVKRTGEKVFLECVQDMDHENMFWYRQDPGLGLRLIYFSYDVKMKEKGDIPEGYSVSREKKERFSLILESASTNQTSMYLCASSSNPGSSTDTQYFGPGTRLTVL.

CDR3 nucleotide sequence: TGTGCCAGCAGTGACCGCGTTACGCAGTATTTT. Translation: CASSDRVTQYF. V is TRBV6-1 and J is TRBJ2-3; D uncertain. Germline values: CDR1 MNHNS, CDR2 SASEGT. The CDR3 totals 11 residues. Trimming shortened V by 3 bases and J by 8 bases, and 6 bases separated the two germline ends.

The chain links TRBV18 to TRBJ2-5; D is unclear. In germline, CDR1 is KGHSH, CDR2 LQKENI. Deletions cut 4 bases from V and 5 bases from J, with 11 bases between. The CDR3 is 13 residues long. The CDR3 region has the DNA TGTGCCAGCTCACAAGGCCGGGCGGAGACCCAGTACTTC. This codes for CASSQGRAETQYF.

V gene TRBV30 combines with J gene TRBJ2-7; 7 bases fit TRBD1. Germline V CDR1 and CDR2: GTSNPN, SVGIG (reference sequence). The CDR3 covers 16 residues. V was pared by 0 bases and J by 1 base, with 9 bases of the junction left unmatched. The CDR3 here is CAWSVGGPGASYEQYF. The CDR3 nucleotides are TGTGCCTGGAGTGTAGGGGGCCCCGGAGCTTCCTACGAGCAGTACTTC.

The chain joins TRBV10-2 to TRBJ1-2; perhaps TRBD1 as D (6 bases). The V and J ends lost 2 bases and 5 bases respectively, with 12 bases between them. CDR1 is WSHSY and CDR2 is SAAADI in the germline V gene. The CDR3 runs 14 residues. The DNA of the CDR3 is TGCGCCAGCAGTGAGAGGGGGACAAATTATGGCTACACCTTC. Translation gives CASSERGTNYGYTF.